These 7 T cell receptor beta chains originate from one sample sequenced in a study of patients and donors after allogeneic stem cell transplantation. TCRdb ran MiXCR on the RT-PCR reads and lists one entry per CDR3 protein. This table holds over 150,000 distinct CDR3 sequences, 25% to 35% found once. Sequenced input: blood, either unsorted or a sorted T cell fraction (not recorded which). The receptor source for this set is a human donor who was either an allogeneic HSCT recipient or a stem cell or donor lymphocyte infusion donor (not recorded which). It is not recorded whose cells these are; they may come from a transplant donor.

Turning to this clonotype: A read error is possible here, since a much larger clone lies one base away. J is TRBJ1-1 and V is TRBV12-3 or TRBV12-4; no reliable D call. The ends were cut back, 5 bases at V and 2 bases at J, with 0 bases in the middle. CDR3 length: 10 residues. This chain's CDR3 is CASSNTEAFF. The CDR3 nucleotides are TGTGCCAGCAGTAACACTGAAGCTTTCTTT.

The chain joins TRBV2 to TRBJ2-3; D remains unclear. The CDR3 sequence is 14 residues long. Per the germline V gene, CDR1 is SNHLY and CDR2 is FYNNEI. The V and J ends lost 5 bases and 4 bases respectively, with 13 bases between them. CDR3 residues: CASSRAFGSDTQYF. CDR3 nucleotides: TGTGCCAGCAGTCGGGCTTTCGGGTCAGATACGCAGTATTTT. Together with reference TRBV2 and TRBJ2-3, the CDR3 gives the full variable domain: EPEVTQTPSHQVTQMGQEVILRCVPISNHLYFYWYRQILGQKVEFLVSFYNNEISEKSEIFDDQFSVERPDGSNFTLKIRSTKLEDSAMYFCASSRAFGSDTQYFGPGTRLTVL.

This clonotype has ten or more counts. The chain uses TRBV12-3 or TRBV12-4 and TRBJ1-5; unclear D gene. The ends were cut back, 2 bases at V and 0 bases at J, with 8 bases in the middle. The CDR3 has 15 residues. CDR3 region: CASSLFGNSNQPQHF. CDR3 bases: TGTGCCAGCAGTTTATTCGGGAATAGCAATCAGCCCCAGCATTTT.

The chain combines TRBV7-9 with TRBJ2-1; D gene uncertain. Germline CDR1 and CDR2: SEHNR and FQNEAQ (reference sequence). V was shortened by 8 bases and J by 10 bases, with 9 bases between the two germline ends. This CDR3 comprises 10 residues. CDR3 protein: CASGALEQFF. The CDR3 DNA is TGTGCCAGCGGTGCCCTGGAGCAGTTCTTC. Full variable domain (missing parts from reference TRBV7-9 and TRBJ2-1): DTGVSQNPRHKITKRGQNVTFRCDPISEHNRLYWYRQTLGQGPEFLTYFQNEAQLEKSRLLSDRFSAERPKGSFSTLEIQRTEQGDSAMYLCASGALEQFFGPGTRLTVL.

This clonotype was picked up a small number of times. One end of the junction fails to match germline, which may point to a read error. This chain links TRBV25-1 with TRBJ2-7; TRBD1 agrees at 9 bases. Germline CDR1 is MGHDK and CDR2 is SYGVNS. CDR3 size: 15 residues. CDR3 DNA: TGTGCCAGCAGTCTAGCCGGGACAGGGTCCTCCGAGCAGTACTTC. Encoded protein: CASSLAGTGSSEQYF.

This chain uses TRBV5-4 with TRBJ1-4, with a tentative D call TRBD1 (5 bases). This CDR3 spans 15 amino acids. The germline CDR1 and CDR2 sequences are SGHNT and YYREEE (reference sequence). Trimming removed 4 bases at V and 8 bases at J, with 18 bases between. The CDR3 DNA reads TGTGCCAGCAGCCCCGGGGGGTCCGAATCGGAAAAACTGTTTTTT. Its translation is CASSPGGSESEKLFF.

This clonotype was counted many times. The chain has TRBV20-1 and TRBJ1-1; possible D gene TRBD1, 5 bases. CDR3 size: 12 residues. Germline CDR1 and CDR2: DFQATT and SNEGSKA (reference sequence). V was trimmed by 4 bases and J by 9 bases, leaving 15 bases between them. The CDR3 region has the DNA TGCAGTGCTAATCCCTCGGGGCCAAAAGCTTTCTTT. Its translation: CSANPSGPKAFF.